This TCR beta chain originates from a study of tumour-infiltrating T cells in Burkitt lymphoma. As for the study in general: All epidemiological Burkitt lymphoma subtypes were represented in the cohort. Productive clonality predicted overall and progression-free survival.

The CDR3 totals 15 residues. Germline CDR1 KGHSH, CDR2 LQKENI. With 3 bases removed from V and 3 bases from J, the gap between germline ends came to 11 bases. Findings and limits, study-wide: Several public clonotypes recurred in numerous Burkitt lymphoma patients.

Assay: immunoSEQ multiplex PCR; the TCRdb copy retains only in-frame clones and omits some. This table has roughly 200 clones, 90% to 97% appearing once. As regards this clone: Its specificity is not known.

This TCR came from a human donor with Burkitt lymphoma. The sequencing sample was made of tumor tissue. This chain links TRBV18 with TRBJ2-2; D possibly corresponds to TRBD2 (5 bases). CDR3 nucleotides: TGTGCCAGCTCACCTGTCGGGGTTCACACCGGGGAGCTGTTTTTT. Protein product: CASSPVGVHTGELFF.